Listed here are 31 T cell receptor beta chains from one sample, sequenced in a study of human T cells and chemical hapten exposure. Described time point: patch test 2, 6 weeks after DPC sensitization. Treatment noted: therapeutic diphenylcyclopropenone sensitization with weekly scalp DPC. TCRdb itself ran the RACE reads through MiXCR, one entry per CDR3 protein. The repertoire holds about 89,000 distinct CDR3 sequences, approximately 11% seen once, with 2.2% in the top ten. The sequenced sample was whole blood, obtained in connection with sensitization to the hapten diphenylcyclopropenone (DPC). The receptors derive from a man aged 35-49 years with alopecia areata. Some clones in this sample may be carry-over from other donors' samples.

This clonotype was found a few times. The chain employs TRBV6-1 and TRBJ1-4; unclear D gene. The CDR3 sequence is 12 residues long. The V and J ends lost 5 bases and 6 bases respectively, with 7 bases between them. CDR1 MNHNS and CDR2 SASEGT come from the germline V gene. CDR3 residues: CASSWLYEKLFF. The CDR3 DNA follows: TGTGCCAGCAGTTGGTTGTATGAAAAACTGTTTTTT.

The DNA of the CDR3 is TGTGCCAGCTCACCACCAGGGACAGGGGTCCAGCCCCAGCATTTT. Amino acid sequence: CASSPPGTGVQPQHF. The rearrangement uses TRBV18 and TRBJ1-5, with 10 positions matching TRBD1. This CDR3 has 15 amino acids. Germline V CDR1 and CDR2: KGHSH, LQKENI. V lost 0 bases, J lost 7 bases, and 3 bases stayed unmatched.

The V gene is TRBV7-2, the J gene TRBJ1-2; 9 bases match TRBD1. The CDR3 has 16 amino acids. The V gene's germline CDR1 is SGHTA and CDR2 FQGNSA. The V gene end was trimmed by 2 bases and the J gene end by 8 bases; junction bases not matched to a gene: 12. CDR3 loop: CASSLMIGTGPQGYTF. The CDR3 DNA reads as TGTGCCAGCAGCTTAATGATCGGGACAGGGCCCCAAGGCTACACCTTC.

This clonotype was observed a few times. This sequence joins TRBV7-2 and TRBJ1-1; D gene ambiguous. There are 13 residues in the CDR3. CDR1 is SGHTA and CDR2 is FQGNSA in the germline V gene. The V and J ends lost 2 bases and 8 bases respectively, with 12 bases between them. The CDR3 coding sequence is TGTGCCAGCAGCTTAATAAGTAGAGGGGAAGCTTTCTTT. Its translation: CASSLISRGEAFF.

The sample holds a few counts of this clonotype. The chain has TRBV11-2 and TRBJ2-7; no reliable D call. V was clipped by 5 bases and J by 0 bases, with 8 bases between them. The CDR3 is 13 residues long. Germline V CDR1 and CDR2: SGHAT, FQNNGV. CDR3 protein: CASSDPSSYEQYV. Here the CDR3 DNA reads TGTGCCAGCAGCGACCCTAGCTCCTACGAGCAGTACGTC.

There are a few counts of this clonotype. CDR3 loop: CASSRGGLRTDTQYF. As DNA, the CDR3 is TGTGCCAGCAGCCGAGGGGGACTGCGCACAGATACGCAGTATTTT. The chain employs TRBV7-2 and TRBJ2-3; D is tentatively TRBD1 or TRBD2 (6 bases each). Germline CDR1 SGHTA, CDR2 FQGNSA. The CDR3 consists of 15 residues. V gave up 5 bases and J gave up 1 base, with 13 bases separating them.

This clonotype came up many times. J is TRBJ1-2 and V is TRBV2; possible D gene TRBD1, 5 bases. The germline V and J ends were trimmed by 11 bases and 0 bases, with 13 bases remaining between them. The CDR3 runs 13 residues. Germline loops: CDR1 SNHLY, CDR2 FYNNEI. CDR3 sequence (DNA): TGTGCCCGAAAGTGGGACTCTAACTATGGCTACACCTTC. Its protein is CARKWDSNYGYTF.

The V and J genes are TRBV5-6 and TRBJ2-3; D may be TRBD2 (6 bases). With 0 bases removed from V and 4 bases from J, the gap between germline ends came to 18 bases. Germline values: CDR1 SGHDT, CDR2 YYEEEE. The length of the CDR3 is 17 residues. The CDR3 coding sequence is TGTGCCAGCAGCTTGGCCGTACTTCGGGAGCTAGCAGATACGCAGTATTTT. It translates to CASSLAVLRELADTQYF.

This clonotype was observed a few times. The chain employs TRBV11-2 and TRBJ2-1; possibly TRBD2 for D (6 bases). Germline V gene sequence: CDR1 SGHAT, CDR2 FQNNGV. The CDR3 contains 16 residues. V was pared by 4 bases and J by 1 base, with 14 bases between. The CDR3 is CASSSYSGHSYNEQFF. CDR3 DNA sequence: TGTGCCAGCAGCTCCTATAGCGGCCATTCCTACAATGAGCAGTTCTTC.

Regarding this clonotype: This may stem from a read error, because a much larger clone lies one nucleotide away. This chain's CDR3 is CSVSRGTEQFF. The CDR3 nucleotides are TGCAGCGTTTCTCGGGGGACTGAGCAGTTCTTC. The chain carries TRBV29-1 and TRBJ2-1; the D gene is possibly TRBD2 (6 bases). This CDR3 region has 11 residues. V was cut by 5 bases and J by 9 bases, with 11 bases left in between. The germline V gene encodes CDR1 SQVTM and CDR2 ANQGSEA.

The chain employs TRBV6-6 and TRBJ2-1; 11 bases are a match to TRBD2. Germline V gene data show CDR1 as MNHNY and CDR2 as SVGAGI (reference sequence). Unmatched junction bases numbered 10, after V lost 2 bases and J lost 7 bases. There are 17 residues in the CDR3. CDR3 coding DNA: TGTGCCAGCAGTTACCCTACTACTAGCGGGAGAACGAATGAGCAGTTCTTC. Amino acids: CASSYPTTSGRTNEQFF.

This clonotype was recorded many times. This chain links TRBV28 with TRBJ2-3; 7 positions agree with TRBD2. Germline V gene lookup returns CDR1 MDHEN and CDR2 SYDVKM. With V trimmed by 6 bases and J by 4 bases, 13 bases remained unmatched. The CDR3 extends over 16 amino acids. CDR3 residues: CASRTRQRGKADTQYF. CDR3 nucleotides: TGTGCCAGCAGGACGCGGCAGCGGGGAAAGGCAGATACGCAGTATTTT.

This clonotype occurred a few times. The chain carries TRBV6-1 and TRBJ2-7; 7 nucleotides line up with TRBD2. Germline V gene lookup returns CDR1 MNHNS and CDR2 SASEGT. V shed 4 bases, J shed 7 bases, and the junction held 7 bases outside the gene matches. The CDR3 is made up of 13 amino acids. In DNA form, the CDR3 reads TGTGCCAGCAGTGCAATAGCGGGCGGTGAGCAGTACTTC. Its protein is CASSAIAGGEQYF.

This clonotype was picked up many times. Here the CDR3 DNA reads TGCAGCGTTGATGGGGGCGCCAATCAGCCCCAGCATTTT. The encoded protein is CSVDGGANQPQHF. The chain uses TRBV29-1 and TRBJ1-5; D might be TRBD1 (6 bases). V lost 3 bases and J 3 bases, leaving 9 bases between the germline ends. CDR3 size: 13 residues. Germline CDR1 is SQVTM and CDR2 is ANQGSEA.

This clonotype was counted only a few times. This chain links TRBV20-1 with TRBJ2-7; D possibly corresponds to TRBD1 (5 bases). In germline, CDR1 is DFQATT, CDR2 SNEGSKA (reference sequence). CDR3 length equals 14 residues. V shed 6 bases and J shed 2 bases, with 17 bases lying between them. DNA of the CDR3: TGCAGTGCGACCCCCTTGGACATCGCCTACGAGCAGTACTTC. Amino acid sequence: CSATPLDIAYEQYF.

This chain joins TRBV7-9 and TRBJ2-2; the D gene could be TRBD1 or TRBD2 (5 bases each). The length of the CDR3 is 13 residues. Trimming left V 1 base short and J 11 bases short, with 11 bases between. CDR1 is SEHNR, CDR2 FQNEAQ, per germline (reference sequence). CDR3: CASSLGEGRELFF. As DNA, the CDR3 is TGTGCCAGCAGCTTAGGAGAGGGGCGCGAGCTGTTTTTT.

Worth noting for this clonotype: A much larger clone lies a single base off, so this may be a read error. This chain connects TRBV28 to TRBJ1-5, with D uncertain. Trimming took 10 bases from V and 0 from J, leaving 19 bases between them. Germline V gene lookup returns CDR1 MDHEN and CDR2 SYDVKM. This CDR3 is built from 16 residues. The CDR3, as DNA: TGTGCCAACAGCCTAGGTAGGACTCTTAGCAATCAGCCCCAGCATTTT. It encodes CANSLGRTLSNQPQHF.

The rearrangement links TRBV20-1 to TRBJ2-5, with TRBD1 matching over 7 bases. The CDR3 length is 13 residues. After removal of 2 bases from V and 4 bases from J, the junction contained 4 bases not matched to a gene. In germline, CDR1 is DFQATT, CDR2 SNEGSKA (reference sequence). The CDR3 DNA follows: TGCAGTGCTAGATGGGGACAGACAGAGACCCAGTACTTC. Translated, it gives CSARWGQTETQYF.

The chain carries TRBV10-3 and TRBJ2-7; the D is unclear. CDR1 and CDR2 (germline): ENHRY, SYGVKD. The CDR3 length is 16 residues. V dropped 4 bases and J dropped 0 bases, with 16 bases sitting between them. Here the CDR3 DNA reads TGTGCCATCAGTGGGCGCCCAAAACCACGCTCCTACGAGCAGTACGTC. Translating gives CAISGRPKPRSYEQYV.

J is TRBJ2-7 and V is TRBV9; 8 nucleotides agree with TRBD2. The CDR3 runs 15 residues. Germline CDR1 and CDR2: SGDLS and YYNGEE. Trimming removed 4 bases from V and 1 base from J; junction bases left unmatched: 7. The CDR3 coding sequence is TGTGCCAGCAGCACGGGGGGGCGATGGTCCTACGAGCAGTACGTC. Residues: CASSTGGRWSYEQYV.

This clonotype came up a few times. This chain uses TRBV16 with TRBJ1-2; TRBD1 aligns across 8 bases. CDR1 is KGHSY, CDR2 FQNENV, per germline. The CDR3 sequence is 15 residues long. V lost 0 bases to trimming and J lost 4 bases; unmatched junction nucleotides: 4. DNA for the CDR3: TGTGCCAGCAGCCAATCATCAGGGGGCATCTATGGCTACACCTTC. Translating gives CASSQSSGGIYGYTF.

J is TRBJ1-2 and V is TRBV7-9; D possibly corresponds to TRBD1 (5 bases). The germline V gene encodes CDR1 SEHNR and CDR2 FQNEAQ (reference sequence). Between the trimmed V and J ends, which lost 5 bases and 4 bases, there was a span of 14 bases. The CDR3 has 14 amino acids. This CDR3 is CASSLGGWGYGYTF. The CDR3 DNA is TGTGCCAGCAGCCTTGGGGGATGGGGCTATGGCTACACCTTC.

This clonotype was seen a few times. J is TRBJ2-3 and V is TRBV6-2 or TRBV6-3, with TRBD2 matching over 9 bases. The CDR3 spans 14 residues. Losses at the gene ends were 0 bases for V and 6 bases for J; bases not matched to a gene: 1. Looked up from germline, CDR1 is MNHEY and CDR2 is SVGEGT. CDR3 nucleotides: TGTGCCAGCAGTTACTCAGCGGGAGGTGATACGCAGTATTTT. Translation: CASSYSAGGDTQYF.

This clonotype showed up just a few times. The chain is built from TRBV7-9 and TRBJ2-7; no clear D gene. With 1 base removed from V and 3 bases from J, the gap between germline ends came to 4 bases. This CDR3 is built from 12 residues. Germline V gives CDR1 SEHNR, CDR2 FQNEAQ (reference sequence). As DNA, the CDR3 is TGTGCCAGCAGCTTAGGGCGCTACGAGCAGTACTTC. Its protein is CASSLGRYEQYF. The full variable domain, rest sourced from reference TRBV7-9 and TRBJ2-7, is DTGVSQNPRHKITKRGQNVTFRCDPISEHNRLYWYRQTLGQGPEFLTYFQNEAQLEKSRLLSDRFSAERPKGSFSTLEIQRTEQGDSAMYLCASSLGRYEQYFGPGTRLTVT.

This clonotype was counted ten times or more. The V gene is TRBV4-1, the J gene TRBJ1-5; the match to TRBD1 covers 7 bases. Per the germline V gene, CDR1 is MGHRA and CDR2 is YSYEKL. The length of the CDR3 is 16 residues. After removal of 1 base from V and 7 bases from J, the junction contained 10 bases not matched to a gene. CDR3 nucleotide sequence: TGCGCCAGCAGCCAAGTTCTACAGGGGCAAAACCAGCCCCAGCATTTT. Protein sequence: CASSQVLQGQNQPQHF.

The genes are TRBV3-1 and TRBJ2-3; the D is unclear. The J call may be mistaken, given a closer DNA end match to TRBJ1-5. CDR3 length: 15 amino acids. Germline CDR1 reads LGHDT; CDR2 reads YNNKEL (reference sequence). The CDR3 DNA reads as TGTGCCAGCAGCCTCCGACTAGCGGGAGAAAATACGCAGCATTTT. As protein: CASSLRLAGENTQHF.

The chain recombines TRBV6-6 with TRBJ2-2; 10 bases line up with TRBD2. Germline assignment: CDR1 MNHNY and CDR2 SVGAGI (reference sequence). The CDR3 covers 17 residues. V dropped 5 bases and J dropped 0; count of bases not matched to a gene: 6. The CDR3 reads CASSPTSGKANTGELFF. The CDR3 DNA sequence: TGTGCCAGCAGTCCTACTAGCGGGAAAGCGAACACCGGGGAGCTGTTTTTT.

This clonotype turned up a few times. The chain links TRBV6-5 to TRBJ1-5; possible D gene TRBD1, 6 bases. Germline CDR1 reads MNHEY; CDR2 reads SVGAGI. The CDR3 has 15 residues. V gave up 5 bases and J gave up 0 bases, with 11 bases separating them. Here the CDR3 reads CASSATGYSNQPQHF. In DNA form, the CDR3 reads TGTGCCAGCAGTGCCACAGGGTATAGCAATCAGCCCCAGCATTTT.

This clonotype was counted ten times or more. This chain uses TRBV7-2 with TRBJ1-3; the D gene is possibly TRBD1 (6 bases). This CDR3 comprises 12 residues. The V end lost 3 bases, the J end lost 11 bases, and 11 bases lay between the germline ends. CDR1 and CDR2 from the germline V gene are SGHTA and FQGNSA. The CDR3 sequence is CASSLNRESIYF. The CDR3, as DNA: TGTGCCAGCAGCTTGAACAGGGAATCCATATATTTT. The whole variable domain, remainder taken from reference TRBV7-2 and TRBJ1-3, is GAGVSQSPSNKVTEKGKDVELRCDPISGHTALYWYRQSLGQGLEFLIYFQGNSAPDKSGLPSDRFSAERTGGSVSTLTIQRTQQEDSAVYLCASSLNRESIYFGEGSWLTVV.

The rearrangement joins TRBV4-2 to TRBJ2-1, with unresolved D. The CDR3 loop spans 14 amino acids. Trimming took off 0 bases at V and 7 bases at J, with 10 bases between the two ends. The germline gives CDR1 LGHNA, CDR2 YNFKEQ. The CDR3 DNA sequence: TGTGCCAGCAGCCAAGAACGAAGCGTAAATGAGCAGTTCTTC. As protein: CASSQERSVNEQFF.

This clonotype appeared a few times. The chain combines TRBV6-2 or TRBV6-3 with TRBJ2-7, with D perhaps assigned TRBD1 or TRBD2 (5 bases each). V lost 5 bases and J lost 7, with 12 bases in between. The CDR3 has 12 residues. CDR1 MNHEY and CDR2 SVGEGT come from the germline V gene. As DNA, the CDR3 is TGTGCCAGCAGTCTTCGGTGGGGGGAGCAGTACTTC. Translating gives CASSLRWGEQYF.